This T cell receptor (beta chain) was sequenced during a study of T cell repertoires in ileal Crohn's disease. The assay was immunoSEQ multiplex PCR, and TCRdb's table has in-frame clones only and misses some. The sample includes thousands of clones, 80% to 95% of them seen just once. The CDR3 has 15 amino acids. Germline assignment: CDR1 SGHTA and CDR2 FQGNSA. V lost 1 base to trimming and J lost 2 bases, with 12 bases between them. This TCR was sampled from an adult with Crohn's disease. Material for sequencing was ileal tissue. V is TRBV7-2 and J is TRBJ2-7, with a tentative D call TRBD2 (5 bases). The CDR3 protein is CASSLGPSWTYEQYF. Written as DNA, the CDR3 is TGTGCCAGCAGCTTAGGACCTAGCTGGACCTACGAGCAGTACTTC.